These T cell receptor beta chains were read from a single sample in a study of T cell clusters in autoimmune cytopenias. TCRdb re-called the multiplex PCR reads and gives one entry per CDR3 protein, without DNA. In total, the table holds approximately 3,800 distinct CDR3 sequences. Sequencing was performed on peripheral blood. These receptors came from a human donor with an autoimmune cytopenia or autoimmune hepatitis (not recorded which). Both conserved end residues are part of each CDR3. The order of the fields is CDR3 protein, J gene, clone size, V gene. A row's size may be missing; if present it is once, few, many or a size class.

CASIQFPSGGGRATDTQYF	TRBJ2-3	-	TRBV6-6
CASSYYPLNSGANVLTF	TRBJ2-6	medium-sized	TRBV11-1
CASKRVGLTGELFF	TRBJ2-2	medium-sized	TRBV6-1
CASSVSSGANVLTF	TRBJ2-6	-	TRBV6-2/TRBV6-3
CSAEGSGGNEQFF	TRBJ2-1	large	TRBV29-1
CSARDRDRYGYTF	TRBJ1-2	-	TRBV20-1
CASSQQGKTPSTDTQYF	TRBJ2-3	medium-sized	TRBV6-2/TRBV6-3
CASSPGTGGNEAFF	TRBJ1-1	-	TRBV5-1
CASSPPSGQGSEAFF	TRBJ1-1	-	TRBV19
CASSYRQGVLETQYF	TRBJ2-5	medium-sized	TRBV27
CASNLQGNGYTF	TRBJ1-2	-	TRBV7-9
CASSYPLRGTETQYF	TRBJ2-5	-	TRBV6-6
CASRSSSGGPYNEQFF	TRBJ2-1	medium-sized	TRBV19
CASSYDPGGGELFF	TRBJ2-2	medium-sized	TRBV6-5
CSVQGLAGGRINNEQFF	TRBJ2-1	large	TRBV29-1
CSARSGSTYNSPLHF	TRBJ1-6	-	TRBV20-1
CASSSEGRTEAFF	TRBJ1-1	-	TRBV5-1
CASSSYRDRNTEAFF	TRBJ1-1	-	TRBV7-6
CATSKVRGSNSPLHF	TRBJ1-6	medium-sized	TRBV15
CASSHGLAGLQETQYF	TRBJ2-5	medium-sized	TRBV6-6
CASSQGRMRGDLTDTQYF	TRBJ2-3	-	TRBV4-1
CASSSRDRVGSPLHF	TRBJ1-6	medium-sized	TRBV12-3/TRBV12-4
CASSPTGGDTGELFF	TRBJ2-2	large	TRBV19